The TCR beta chain described here comes from a study of T cell responses to AZD1222 COVID-19 vaccine. Regarding this clone: The antigen remains undetermined.

Clones were sequenced by immunoSEQ multiplex PCR, and TCRdb holds only the in-frame ones, with some missing. The sample records about 110,000 clones, around 90% being singletons. The germline V gene has CDR1 MNHNY and CDR2 SVGAGI (reference sequence). Trimming shortened V by 5 bases and J by 8 bases, and 9 bases separated the two germline ends. The CDR3 totals 11 residues. Regarding the study as a whole: Donors were mostly white British, more females; clonal diversity possibly underestimated. Unmutated variant regions reportedly attract nearly half of all spike-specific TCRs.

The sequencing here drew on peripheral blood, taken 28 days after the second AZD1222 dose. The rearrangement uses TRBV6-6 and TRBJ1-2; the D is unclear. The TCR was taken from an adult who received the AZD1222 COVID-19 vaccine. The CDR3 DNA follows: TGTGCCAGCAGTCCCCTCACCGGCTACACCTTC. Its protein is CASSPLTGYTF.